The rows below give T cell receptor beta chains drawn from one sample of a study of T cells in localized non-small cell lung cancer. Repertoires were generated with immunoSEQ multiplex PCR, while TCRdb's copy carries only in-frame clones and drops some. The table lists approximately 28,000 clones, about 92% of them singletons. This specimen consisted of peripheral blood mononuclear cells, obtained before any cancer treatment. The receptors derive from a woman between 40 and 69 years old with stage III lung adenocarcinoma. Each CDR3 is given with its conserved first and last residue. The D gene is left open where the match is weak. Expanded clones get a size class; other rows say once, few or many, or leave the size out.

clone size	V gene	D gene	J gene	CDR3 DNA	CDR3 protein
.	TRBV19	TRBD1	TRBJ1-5	TGTGCCAGTAGTAAAAGCGGGACAGATAGCAATCAGCCCCAGCATTTT	CASSKSGTDSNQPQHF
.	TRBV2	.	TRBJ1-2	TGTGCCAGCAGTGCAATTGGGTTGCACACCTTC	CASSAIGLHTF
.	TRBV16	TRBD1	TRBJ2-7	TGTGCCAGCAGCCGGGACAGGGGGGATGAGCAGTACTTC	CASSRDRGDEQYF
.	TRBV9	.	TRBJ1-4	TGTGCCAGCAGCGTATTCCGGGAGACTGAAAAACTGTTTTTT	CASSVFRETEKLFF
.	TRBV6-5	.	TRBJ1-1	TGTGCCAGCAGTTACGACAGCACGAACACTGAAGCTTTCTTT	CASSYDSTNTEAFF
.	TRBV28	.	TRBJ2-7	TGTGCCAGCAGTTCCTCGACAGTCACCCCCTACGAGCAGTACTTC	CASSSSTVTPYEQYF
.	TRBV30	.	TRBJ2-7	TGTGCCTGGAGTGTAACAGCGGGCTACGAGCAGTACTTC	CAWSVTAGYEQYF
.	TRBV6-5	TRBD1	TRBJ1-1	TGTGCCAGCAGTGACAGGGGAGGTGAAGCTTTCTTT	CASSDRGGEAFF
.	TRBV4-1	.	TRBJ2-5	TGCGCCAGCAGCCGCCTTACAGGAGAGACCCAGTACTTC	CASSRLTGETQYF
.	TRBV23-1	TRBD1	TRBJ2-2	TGCGCCAGCGGCGCGCCGGGACAGCCTTACACCGGGGAGCTGTTTTTT	CASGAPGQPYTGELFF
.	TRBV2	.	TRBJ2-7	TGTGCCAGCAGGAGGACAGCTGTCTCCTACGAGCAGTACTTC	CASRRTAVSYEQYF
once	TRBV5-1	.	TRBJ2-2	TGCGCCAGCAGCCCGGGCCCCGGTTCGGGGGAGCTGTTTTTT	CASSPGPGSGELFF
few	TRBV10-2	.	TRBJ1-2	TGCGCCAGCAGTGATACCAGGGCTGATGGCTACACCTTC	CASSDTRADGYTF
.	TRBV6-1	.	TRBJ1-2	TGTGCCAGCAGCCGGGAGACTAACTATGGCTACACCTTC	CASSRETNYGYTF
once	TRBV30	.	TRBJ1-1	TGTGCCTGGAGTTTACTCGCGCGGACTGAAGCTTTCTTT	CAWSLLARTEAFF
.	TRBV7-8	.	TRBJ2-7	TGTGCCAGCAGCTTAGCCCCGGGACAAGCATCCTACGAGCAGTACTTC	CASSLAPGQASYEQYF
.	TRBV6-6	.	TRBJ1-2	TGTGCCAGCAGTTACATTAACTATGGCTACACCTTC	CASSYINYGYTF
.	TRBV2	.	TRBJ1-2	TGTGCCAGCAGTGAGGTCGGGGACTATGGCTACACCTTC	CASSEVGDYGYTF
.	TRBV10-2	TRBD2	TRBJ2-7	TGCGCCAGCAGCCTAGCGGGAGGAGCTTCCGAGCAGTACTTC	CASSLAGGASEQYF
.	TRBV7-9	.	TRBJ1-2	TGTGCCAGCAGCTTCTCGGTAACGAACTATGGCTACACCTTC	CASSFSVTNYGYTF
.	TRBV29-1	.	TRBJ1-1	TGCAGCGTTGAGGGCGGGGGCCCTGAAGCTTTCTTT	CSVEGGGPEAFF
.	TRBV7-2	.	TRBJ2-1	TGTGCCAGCAGCTTAGCCGCAAGGGGGTCCTACAATGAGCAGTTCTTC	CASSLAARGSYNEQFF
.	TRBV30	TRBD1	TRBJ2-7	TGTGCCGGCCGGGACAGGGCTTCCTACGAGCAGTACTTC	CAGRDRASYEQYF
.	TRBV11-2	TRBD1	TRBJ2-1	TGTGCCAGCAGCTTAACCCTAGGGACAGGGATCCACAATGAGCAGTTCTTC	CASSLTLGTGIHNEQFF
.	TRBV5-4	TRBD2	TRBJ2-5	TGTGCCAGCAGCTTGGCCTCTAGCGGGCCAGAGACCCAGTACTTC	CASSLASSGPETQYF
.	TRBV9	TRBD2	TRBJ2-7	TGTGCCAGCAGCCCCCGTCCCTTAGCGGGGGGCCTCTCCTACGAGCAGTACTTC	CASSPRPLAGGLSYEQYF
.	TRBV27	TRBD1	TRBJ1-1	TGTGCCAGCAGTTTATCATCGGGGGGGACAGTGAACACTGAAGCTTTCTTT	CASSLSSGGTVNTEAFF
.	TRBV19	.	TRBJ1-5	TGTGCCAGTAGTATAGGGGGGAATCAGCCCCAGCATTTT	CASSIGGNQPQHF
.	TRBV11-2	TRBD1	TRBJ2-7	TGTGCCAGCAGCTTAGGAAGGGACAGGTGGCAGTACTTC	CASSLGRDRWQYF
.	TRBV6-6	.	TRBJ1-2	TGTGCCAGCAGTTACGGGGGTAACGGCTACACCTTC	CASSYGGNGYTF
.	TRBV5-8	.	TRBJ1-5	TGTGCCAGCAGCTTGAGGGGCGACGTGGGAAATCAGCCCCAGCATTTT	CASSLRGDVGNQPQHF
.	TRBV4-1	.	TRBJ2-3	TGCGCCAGCAGCCAAGGTGGGGGGCGGGGAGATACGCAGTATTTT	CASSQGGGRGDTQYF
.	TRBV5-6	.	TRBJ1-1	TGTGCCAGCAGCTTGTTCCGGACAACGAACACTGAAGCTTTCTTT	CASSLFRTTNTEAFF
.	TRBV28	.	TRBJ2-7	TGTGCCAGCCAAACCGGGACTTTCTCCTACGAGCAGTACTTC	CASQTGTFSYEQYF
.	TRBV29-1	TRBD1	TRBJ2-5	TGCAGCGTCCCACAGGGGGCTGAGACCCAGTACTTC	CSVPQGAETQYF
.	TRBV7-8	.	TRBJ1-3	TGTGCCAGCAGCTTCTCGACAGGCCTCTCTGGAAACACCATATATTTT	CASSFSTGLSGNTIYF
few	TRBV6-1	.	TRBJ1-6	TGTGCCAGCAGTGGGGACGCGTTGGAATGGTCCTATAATTCACCCCTCCACTTT	CASSGDALEWSYNSPLHF
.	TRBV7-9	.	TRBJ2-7	TGTGCCAGCAGCGCACTATGGGCTCCCTCGTCCTACGAGCAGTACTTC	CASSALWAPSSYEQYF
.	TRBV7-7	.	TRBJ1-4	TGTGCCAGCAGCCAAAGACAAAATGAAAAACTGTTTTTT	CASSQRQNEKLFF
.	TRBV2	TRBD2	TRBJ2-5	TGTGCCAGCAGCCCACTAGCGGGAAGTTTGGAGACCCAGTACTTC	CASSPLAGSLETQYF
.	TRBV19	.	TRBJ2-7	TGTGCCAGTAGTAATTCGCCTTACGAGCAGTACTTC	CASSNSPYEQYF
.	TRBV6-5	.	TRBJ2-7	TGTGCCAGCAGTTACTGGGGGGCTAGTGATCTCTACGAGCAGTACTTC	CASSYWGASDLYEQYF